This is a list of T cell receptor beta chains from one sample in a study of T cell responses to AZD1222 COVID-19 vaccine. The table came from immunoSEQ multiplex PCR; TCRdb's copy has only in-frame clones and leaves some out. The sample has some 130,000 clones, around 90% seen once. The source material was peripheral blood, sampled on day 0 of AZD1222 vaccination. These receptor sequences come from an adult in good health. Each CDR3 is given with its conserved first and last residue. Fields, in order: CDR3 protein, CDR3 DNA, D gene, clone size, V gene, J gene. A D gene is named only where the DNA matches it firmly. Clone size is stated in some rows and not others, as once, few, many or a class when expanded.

cdr3_aa: CATSRDRASGFEQFF; cdr3_nt: TGTGCCACCAGCAGAGATCGGGCTAGCGGGTTTGAGCAGTTCTTC; d_call: TRBD2; clone_size: .; v_call: TRBV15; j_call: TRBJ2-1
cdr3_aa: CASSPTDRGSTEAFF; cdr3_nt: TGTGCCAGCAGTCCAACCGACAGGGGGTCCACTGAAGCTTTCTTT; d_call: TRBD1; clone_size: .; v_call: TRBV27; j_call: TRBJ1-1
cdr3_aa: CASSIMASGNSYEQYF; cdr3_nt: TGTGCCAGTAGTATAATGGCTAGCGGGAACTCCTACGAGCAGTACTTC; d_call: TRBD2; clone_size: .; v_call: TRBV19; j_call: TRBJ2-7
cdr3_aa: CASSILPGLAGGEQYF; cdr3_nt: TGTGCCAGTAGTATACTTCCGGGACTAGCAGGGGGCGAGCAGTACTTC; d_call: TRBD2; clone_size: .; v_call: TRBV19; j_call: TRBJ2-7
cdr3_aa: CASSLSRADTQYF; cdr3_nt: TGTGCCAGCAGCTTATCGCGGGCAGATACGCAGTATTTT; d_call: .; clone_size: .; v_call: TRBV7-9; j_call: TRBJ2-3
cdr3_aa: CASSSQEANGYTF; cdr3_nt: TGTGCCAGCAGCTCCCAGGAGGCTAACGGCTACACCTTC; d_call: .; clone_size: .; v_call: TRBV12-3/TRBV12-4; j_call: TRBJ1-2
cdr3_aa: CASSLEVGDTQYF; cdr3_nt: TGTGCCAGCAGCTTAGAAGTGGGGGATACGCAGTATTTT; d_call: .; clone_size: .; v_call: TRBV7-9; j_call: TRBJ2-3
cdr3_aa: CASIEDQDTEAFF; cdr3_nt: TGTGCCAGCATAGAGGATCAGGACACTGAAGCTTTCTTT; d_call: .; clone_size: .; v_call: TRBV5-5; j_call: TRBJ1-1
cdr3_aa: CASSWAAPQGDEQFF; cdr3_nt: TGTGCCAGCAGCTGGGCGGCTCCGCAAGGGGATGAGCAGTTCTTC; d_call: .; clone_size: few; v_call: TRBV7-9; j_call: TRBJ2-1
cdr3_aa: CASSGRDKSPLGYTF; cdr3_nt: TGTGCCAGCAGCGGCCGGGACAAAAGCCCTCTTGGCTACACCTTC; d_call: .; clone_size: .; v_call: TRBV9; j_call: TRBJ1-2
cdr3_aa: CASSILQKQFF; cdr3_nt: TGTGCCAGTAGTATACTACAGAAGCAGTTCTTC; d_call: .; clone_size: once; v_call: TRBV19; j_call: TRBJ2-1
cdr3_aa: CASSELASYEQYF; cdr3_nt: TGTGCCAGCAGTGAACTAGCTTCCTACGAGCAGTACTTC; d_call: .; clone_size: once; v_call: TRBV2; j_call: TRBJ2-7
cdr3_aa: CATSRVPGFSSGREEADTQYF; cdr3_nt: TGTGCCACCAGCAGAGTCCCCGGATTTTCTAGCGGGAGAGAGGAGGCAGATACGCAGTATTTT; d_call: TRBD2; clone_size: .; v_call: TRBV15; j_call: TRBJ2-3
cdr3_aa: CASSVQDRGTEAFF; cdr3_nt: TGTGCCAGCAGCGTCCAAGACAGGGGCACTGAAGCTTTCTTT; d_call: TRBD1; clone_size: .; v_call: TRBV9; j_call: TRBJ1-1
cdr3_aa: CSVGGQGGFEETQYF; cdr3_nt: TGCAGCGTTGGAGGACAGGGAGGGTTCGAGGAGACCCAGTACTTC; d_call: .; clone_size: .; v_call: TRBV29-1; j_call: TRBJ2-5
cdr3_aa: CASGTLGASNTEAFF; cdr3_nt: TGTGCTAGTGGTACGCTGGGGGCATCCAACACTGAAGCTTTCTTT; d_call: .; clone_size: .; v_call: TRBV12-5; j_call: TRBJ1-1
cdr3_aa: CASSLGLAGGGEQFF; cdr3_nt: TGTGCCAGCAGCCTGGGACTAGCGGGAGGGGGGGAGCAGTTCTTC; d_call: TRBD2; clone_size: .; v_call: TRBV11-2; j_call: TRBJ2-1
cdr3_aa: CASSLGGSNEKLFF; cdr3_nt: TGCGCCAGCAGCTTGGGAGGGTCTAATGAAAAACTGTTTTTT; d_call: .; clone_size: .; v_call: TRBV5-1; j_call: TRBJ1-4
cdr3_aa: CASSARLAVQGNEQFF; cdr3_nt: TGTGCCAGCAGTGCGCGACTAGCGGTTCAGGGTAATGAGCAGTTCTTC; d_call: TRBD2; clone_size: .; v_call: TRBV6-1; j_call: TRBJ2-1
cdr3_aa: CASSSLSGEQYF; cdr3_nt: TGTGCCAGCAGCTCCTTGTCGGGGGAGCAGTACTTC; d_call: .; clone_size: few; v_call: TRBV5-5; j_call: TRBJ2-7
cdr3_aa: CASSIGQGLRNQPQHF; cdr3_nt: TGTGCCAGTAGTATAGGGCAGGGCCTCCGCAATCAGCCCCAGCATTTT; d_call: .; clone_size: .; v_call: TRBV19; j_call: TRBJ1-5
cdr3_aa: CASSYSSRPPSGYTF; cdr3_nt: TGTGCCAGCAGTTACTCGAGTCGCCCCCCTTCGGGCTACACCTTC; d_call: .; clone_size: .; v_call: TRBV6-5; j_call: TRBJ1-2
cdr3_aa: CASSAGPWEDEQYF; cdr3_nt: TGTGCCAGCAGTGCGGGACCCTGGGAAGACGAGCAGTACTTC; d_call: .; clone_size: once; v_call: TRBV2; j_call: TRBJ2-7
cdr3_aa: CASSLTTGLSEQYF; cdr3_nt: TGTGCCAGCAGCCTGACTACAGGGCTTAGCGAGCAGTACTTC; d_call: .; clone_size: once; v_call: TRBV3-1/TRBV3-2; j_call: TRBJ2-7
cdr3_aa: CATSPGDSDSSYYGYTF; cdr3_nt: TGTGCCACCAGTCCCGGGGACTCGGACTCCTCTTACTATGGCTACACCTTC; d_call: .; clone_size: .; v_call: TRBV15; j_call: TRBJ1-2
cdr3_aa: CASSPWRDTQYF; cdr3_nt: TGTGCCAGCTCACCATGGAGAGATACGCAGTATTTT; d_call: .; clone_size: .; v_call: TRBV18; j_call: TRBJ2-3
cdr3_aa: CASSVGPTPNF; cdr3_nt: TGTGCCAGCAGCGTAGGACCTACCCCAAACTTC; d_call: .; clone_size: .; v_call: TRBV9; j_call: TRBJ1-2
cdr3_aa: CASSLDRSRNQPQHF; cdr3_nt: TGTGCCAGCAGTTTGGACCGCTCTCGCAATCAGCCCCAGCATTTT; d_call: .; clone_size: .; v_call: TRBV2; j_call: TRBJ1-5
cdr3_aa: CASSLLGGDTEAFF; cdr3_nt: TGTGCCAGCAGTTTATTGGGGGGGGACACTGAAGCTTTCTTT; d_call: .; clone_size: .; v_call: TRBV27; j_call: TRBJ1-1
cdr3_aa: CASSLALAPGEKLFF; cdr3_nt: TGCGCCAGCAGCTTGGCCCTCGCGCCTGGGGAAAAACTGTTTTTT; d_call: .; clone_size: .; v_call: TRBV5-1; j_call: TRBJ1-4
cdr3_aa: CASSSTPLADSYNEQFF; cdr3_nt: TGTGCCAGCAGCTCGACCCCGTTAGCGGACTCCTACAATGAGCAGTTCTTC; d_call: .; clone_size: .; v_call: TRBV13; j_call: TRBJ2-1
cdr3_aa: CASSSPTSGYYEQYF; cdr3_nt: TGTGCCAGCAGCTCACCGACTAGCGGATACTACGAGCAGTACTTC; d_call: TRBD2; clone_size: .; v_call: TRBV3-1/TRBV3-2; j_call: TRBJ2-7
cdr3_aa: CASSLELQGKGRKKFF; cdr3_nt: TGCGCCAGCAGCTTGGAATTGCAGGGGAAGGGTCGGAAGAAGTTCTTC; d_call: .; clone_size: once; v_call: TRBV5-1; j_call: TRBJ2-1
cdr3_aa: CASKETVGSGNTIYF; cdr3_nt: .; d_call: .; clone_size: .; v_call: TRBV21-1; j_call: TRBJ1-3
cdr3_aa: CASRPAGPNTGELFF; cdr3_nt: TGTGCCAGCAGGCCGGCGGGGCCTAACACCGGGGAGCTGTTTTTT; d_call: .; clone_size: .; v_call: TRBV3-1/TRBV3-2; j_call: TRBJ2-2
cdr3_aa: CASSRPPSYEQYF; cdr3_nt: TGTGCCAGCAGCAGGCCACCCTCCTACGAGCAGTACTTC; d_call: .; clone_size: .; v_call: TRBV7-2; j_call: TRBJ2-7
cdr3_aa: CASSLDLRGQGGYTF; cdr3_nt: TGTGCCAGCAGCTTGGACCTCAGGGGGCAGGGTGGCTACACCTTC; d_call: TRBD1; clone_size: .; v_call: TRBV5-6; j_call: TRBJ1-2
cdr3_aa: CASNIQGSNQPQHF; cdr3_nt: TGTGCCAGCAACATACAGGGGAGCAATCAGCCCCAGCATTTT; d_call: TRBD1; clone_size: .; v_call: TRBV2; j_call: TRBJ1-5
cdr3_aa: CASSGTRVHNEQFF; cdr3_nt: TGCGCCAGCAGTGGGACCAGGGTTCACAATGAGCAGTTCTTC; d_call: .; clone_size: .; v_call: TRBV10-1; j_call: TRBJ2-1
cdr3_aa: CSAENPEQYF; cdr3_nt: TGCAGTGCAGAAAATCCCGAGCAGTACTTC; d_call: .; clone_size: .; v_call: TRBV20-1; j_call: TRBJ2-7
cdr3_aa: CATTDPKGAQHF; cdr3_nt: TGTGCCACCACAGACCCAAAGGGGGCCCAGCATTTT; d_call: .; clone_size: .; v_call: TRBV10-3; j_call: TRBJ1-5
cdr3_aa: CASSYGQGPNTIYF; cdr3_nt: TGCGCCAGCAGCTACGGACAGGGCCCAAACACCATATATTTT; d_call: TRBD1; clone_size: .; v_call: TRBV5-1; j_call: TRBJ1-3
cdr3_aa: CASSPPRGGGYNEQFF; cdr3_nt: TGTGCCAGCAGCCCCCCCCGGGGGGGTGGGTACAATGAGCAGTTCTTC; d_call: TRBD2; clone_size: .; v_call: TRBV3-1/TRBV3-2; j_call: TRBJ2-1
cdr3_aa: CAISESRTGNTGELFF; cdr3_nt: TGTGCCATCAGTGAGTCTAGGACAGGGAACACCGGGGAGCTGTTTTTT; d_call: TRBD1; clone_size: .; v_call: TRBV10-3; j_call: TRBJ2-2
cdr3_aa: CASSLVGLAGGELFF; cdr3_nt: TGCGCCAGCAGCTTGGTCGGCCTAGCGGGAGGGGAGCTGTTTTTT; d_call: TRBD2; clone_size: once; v_call: TRBV5-1; j_call: TRBJ2-2
cdr3_aa: CASSLRDRDGYTF; cdr3_nt: TGTGCCAGCAGCTTACGGGACCGGGATGGCTACACCTTC; d_call: .; clone_size: .; v_call: TRBV7-9; j_call: TRBJ1-2
cdr3_aa: CASSQDPTGEAFF; cdr3_nt: TGTGCCAGCAGCCAAGATCCAACAGGGGAAGCTTTCTTT; d_call: .; clone_size: .; v_call: TRBV3-1/TRBV3-2; j_call: TRBJ1-1
cdr3_aa: CAWSGATGYTF; cdr3_nt: TGTGCCTGGAGTGGGGCCACTGGCTACACCTTC; d_call: .; clone_size: .; v_call: TRBV30; j_call: TRBJ1-2
cdr3_aa: CASSSGQSRKAFF; cdr3_nt: TGTGCCAGCAGTTCAGGACAGAGTCGGAAAGCTTTCTTT; d_call: .; clone_size: .; v_call: TRBV7-3; j_call: TRBJ1-1
cdr3_aa: CATSDSDSSSYNEQFF; cdr3_nt: TGTGCCACCAGTGATTCCGACTCGAGCTCCTACAATGAGCAGTTCTTC; d_call: .; clone_size: .; v_call: TRBV24-1; j_call: TRBJ2-1
cdr3_aa: CASSIDRGTQYF; cdr3_nt: TGTGCCAGTAGTATAGACCGGGGTACGCAGTATTTT; d_call: .; clone_size: .; v_call: TRBV19; j_call: TRBJ2-3
cdr3_aa: CASSSRVYGYTF; cdr3_nt: TGTGCCAGCAGCTCCAGGGTATACGGCTACACCTTC; d_call: .; clone_size: .; v_call: TRBV13; j_call: TRBJ1-2
cdr3_aa: CSVEGGASYGYTF; cdr3_nt: TGCAGCGTTGAGGGAGGTGCCTCCTATGGCTACACCTTC; d_call: .; clone_size: .; v_call: TRBV29-1; j_call: TRBJ1-2
cdr3_aa: CASSHLLGTGTQDTEAFF; cdr3_nt: TGCGCCAGCAGTCATCTTTTGGGTACCGGGACACAGGACACTGAAGCTTTCTTT; d_call: .; clone_size: .; v_call: TRBV5-1; j_call: TRBJ1-1
cdr3_aa: CASSPKGIGGGYTF; cdr3_nt: TGTGCCAGCAGCCCAAAGGGGATAGGGGGCGGCTACACCTTC; d_call: TRBD1; clone_size: .; v_call: TRBV7-2; j_call: TRBJ1-2
cdr3_aa: CASSVAKNEQFF; cdr3_nt: TGCGCCAGCAGTGTGGCCAAGAATGAGCAGTTCTTC; d_call: .; clone_size: .; v_call: TRBV10-1; j_call: TRBJ2-1